This TCR beta chain was found in a study of blood T cell repertoires in COVID-19. Overall study context: Both acute and convalescent COVID-19 samples were obtained from the United States, Italy and Spain. Sample material is recorded as cDNA or gDNA derived from T cells, B-cell-depleted T cells, or PBMCs.

CDR3 length equals 14 residues. Germline V gene lookup returns CDR1 MNHEY and CDR2 SMNVEV (reference sequence). Trimming pared 6 bases from V and 8 bases from J, leaving 19 bases between. This clone turned up a few times. Per the study methods: Estimation of nucleated cell counts relied on the amplification of reference gene primers. Method: immunoSEQ multiplex PCR; TCRdb's copy keeps in-frame clones and lacks some. The V and J calls and clone size come from that table; D and trimming were worked out from the DNA. The data show 210,000 or so clones, with around 88% seen just once and around 1.6% held by the top ten.

This chain connects TRBV27 to TRBJ1-1; possible D gene TRBD1, 6 bases. This clonotype was obtained from a man younger than 35 with active or convalescent COVID-19. The sequenced sample consisted of peripheral blood. CDR3 sequence: CASRGWTANHEAFF. DNA for the CDR3: TGTGCCAGCAGGGGGTGGACAGCGAACCACGAAGCTTTCTTT.